The 19 T cell receptor beta chains listed next were all sequenced from one sample in a study of patients and donors after allogeneic stem cell transplantation. TCRdb re-derived calls from the RT-PCR reads in MiXCR, one entry per CDR3 protein. Of about 960,000 distinct CDR3 sequences listed, roughly 18% are singletons. The sequencing sample was made of blood, either unsorted or a sorted T cell fraction (not recorded which). These receptors came from a human donor who was either an allogeneic HSCT recipient or a stem cell or donor lymphocyte infusion donor (not recorded which). It is not recorded whose cells these are; they may come from a transplant donor.

In its sample, this clonotype was seen a few times. The chain employs TRBV20-1 and TRBJ2-3; 7 nucleotides match TRBD2. V lost 3 bases, J lost 2 bases, and 5 bases stayed unmatched. Per germline, CDR1 DFQATT and CDR2 SNEGSKA (reference sequence). The CDR3 is made up of 14 amino acids. The CDR3 here is CSARIAGTTDTQYF. DNA for the CDR3: TGCAGTGCTAGGATAGCGGGCACCACAGATACGCAGTATTTT.

This clonotype was recorded a few times. This chain connects TRBV20-1 to TRBJ1-3, with D unclear. CDR1 and CDR2 (germline): DFQATT, SNEGSKA (reference sequence). V was shortened by 5 bases and J by 2 bases, with 7 bases between the two germline ends. The CDR3 has 12 amino acids. The CDR3 loop is CSAGPPGNTIYF. The CDR3 coding sequence is TGCAGTGCTGGGCCTCCTGGAAACACCATATATTTT.

V usage is TRBV12-3 or TRBV12-4 and J usage is TRBJ2-2, with D tentatively TRBD2 (6 bases). This CDR3 spans 15 amino acids. Trimming left V 11 bases short and J 2 bases short, with 18 bases between. The CDR3 is CAYPLSAGNTGELFF. CDR3 in DNA: TGTGCCTACCCCCTATCGGCGGGAAACACCGGGGAGCTGTTTTTT.

This clonotype was counted ten times or more. V and J are TRBV12-3 or TRBV12-4 and TRBJ2-7; TRBD2 aligns across 7 bases. Losses at the gene ends were 3 bases for V and 3 bases for J; bases not matched to a gene: 11. The CDR3 extends over 16 amino acids. CDR3 bases: TGTGCCAGCAGTTTGGGGGTCGAGGCGGGGGACTACGAGCAGTACTTC. Protein: CASSLGVEAGDYEQYF.

The sample holds a few counts of this clonotype. J is TRBJ1-1 and V is TRBV10-3; D might be TRBD1 (5 bases). Trimming removed 7 bases from V and 1 base from J, with 13 bases in between. Germline lookup yields CDR1 ENHRY and CDR2 SYGVKD. This CDR3 has 14 amino acids. In DNA form, the CDR3 reads TGTGCCATCAAGGGGTCGGGCCAGAACACTGAAGCTTTCTTT. Protein: CAIKGSGQNTEAFF.

This clonotype was picked up many times. The chain uses TRBV12-3 or TRBV12-4 and TRBJ2-2; 11 nucleotides agree with TRBD2. V lost 4 bases and J lost 9; bases outside the gene matches: 7. CDR3 length: 15 amino acids. CDR3 in DNA: TGTGCCAGCAGTTCCTTAGCGGGAGGGCCCTGGGAGCTGTTTTTT. Translating gives CASSSLAGGPWELFF.

In its sample, this clonotype was seen a few times. This chain links TRBV4-3 with TRBJ2-1, with D possibly called TRBD1 or TRBD2 (5 bases each). V shed 5 bases and J shed 8 bases, with 22 bases lying between them. CDR1 and CDR2 (germline): LGHNA, YSLEER. This CDR3 spans 16 amino acids. In nucleotides, the CDR3 is TGCGCCAGCAGCAGCCCTACAGGACTCAGTTCGGATGAGCAGTTCTTC. Translated, it gives CASSSPTGLSSDEQFF.

CDR3 DNA sequence: TGTGCCAGCAGTTTAGGTCCTAGTAGTGGTAACACCGGGGAGCTGTTTTTT. Translation gives CASSLGPSSGNTGELFF. This chain links TRBV12-3 or TRBV12-4 with TRBJ2-2; D is undetermined. This CDR3 comprises 17 residues. Trimming stripped 1 base from V and 2 bases from J, with 14 bases between.

This clonotype was observed a handful of times. CDR3 protein: CASSLLMDRADTGELFF. CDR3 DNA: TGTGCCAGCAGCCTGCTGATGGACAGGGCGGACACCGGGGAGCTGTTTTTT. This sequence joins TRBV7-7 and TRBJ2-2; TRBD1 aligns across 8 bases. This CDR3 has 17 residues. V trimming: 5 bases; J trimming: 3 bases; junction bases outside the gene matches: 11. Germline lookup yields CDR1 SSHAT and CDR2 FNYEAQ (reference sequence).

This clonotype was picked up many times. The genes are TRBV12-3 or TRBV12-4 and TRBJ2-1; 11 nucleotides match TRBD2. V lost 5 bases to trimming and J lost 7 bases; unmatched junction nucleotides: 7. This CDR3 spans 15 amino acids. The CDR3 is CASSLSGGAVNEQFF. The CDR3 DNA reads as TGTGCCAGCAGTCTTAGCGGGGGGGCGGTTAATGAGCAGTTCTTC.

This clonotype was observed a few times. The chain uses TRBV5-6 and TRBJ1-2; tentatively, D is TRBD1 (5 bases). With 2 bases removed from V and 9 bases from J, the gap between germline ends came to 20 bases. The germline gives CDR1 SGHDT, CDR2 YYEEEE. This CDR3 contains 15 residues. In DNA form, the CDR3 reads TGTGCCAGCAGCTTCGTCCCGAATAGGGGAGAAAGCTACACCTTC. This encodes CASSFVPNRGESYTF. Full variable domain (rest looked up from reference TRBV5-6 and TRBJ1-2): DAGVTQSPTHLIKTRGQQVTLRCSPKSGHDTVSWYQQALGQGPQFIFQYYEEEERQRGNFPDRFSGHQFPNYSSELNVNALLLGDSALYLCASSFVPNRGESYTFGSGTRLTVV.

This clonotype was seen more than once but under ten times. V is TRBV6-1 and J is TRBJ1-1; a possible D gene is TRBD1 (5 bases). The CDR3 length is 13 residues. Deletions cut 6 bases from V and 1 base from J, with 9 bases between. From germline, CDR1 is MNHNS and CDR2 SASEGT. The CDR3 DNA follows: TGTGCCAGCAGAAGACAGAGGAACACTGAAGCTTTCTTT. It encodes CASRRQRNTEAFF.

This clonotype was counted at least ten times. The chain has TRBV6-1 and TRBJ1-1; 8 bases are shared with TRBD1. This CDR3 spans 13 amino acids. With 6 bases clipped from V and 3 bases from J, the junction kept 3 bases outside the gene matches. CDR1 is MNHNS and CDR2 is SASEGT in the germline V gene. This chain's CDR3 is CASSPRGHTEAFF. The CDR3 DNA is TGTGCCAGCAGCCCCAGGGGGCACACTGAAGCTTTCTTT.

The genes are TRBV2 and TRBJ2-5; TRBD2 matches 14 bases. With 3 bases clipped from V and 0 bases from J, the junction kept 6 bases outside the gene matches. This CDR3 has 18 residues. Germline V gives CDR1 SNHLY, CDR2 FYNNEI. CDR3 protein: CASSDGTSGGSNQETQYF. CDR3 nucleotide sequence: TGTGCCAGCAGTGATGGGACTAGCGGGGGTTCTAACCAAGAGACCCAGTACTTC. Complete variable domain (other parts from reference TRBV2 and TRBJ2-5): EPEVTQTPSHQVTQMGQEVILRCVPISNHLYFYWYRQILGQKVEFLVSFYNNEISEKSEIFDDQFSVERPDGSNFTLKIRSTKLEDSAMYFCASSDGTSGGSNQETQYFGPGTRLLVL.

This clonotype occurred many times. The V and J genes are TRBV5-6 and TRBJ2-3; D ambiguous. The CDR3 covers 15 residues. Germline lookup yields CDR1 SGHDT and CDR2 YYEEEE. V gave up 4 bases and J gave up 4 bases, with 16 bases separating them. The CDR3 region has the DNA TGTGCCAGCAGCAATGTTGACGTTAGGGCAGATACGCAGTATTTT. Its protein product is CASSNVDVRADTQYF.

The chain has TRBV7-9 and TRBJ2-7, with a weak D call TRBD1 (6 bases). CDR1 and CDR2 from the germline V gene are SEHNR and FQNEAQ (reference sequence). The length of the CDR3 is 11 residues. V lost 5 bases to trimming and J lost 7 bases, with 9 bases between them. CDR3 residues: CASSRGQEQYF. CDR3 nucleotide sequence: TGTGCCAGCAGCCGAGGACAGGAGCAGTACTTC.

This chain uses TRBV20-1 with TRBJ2-7; TRBD2 agrees at 13 bases. There are 15 residues in the CDR3. The V and J ends lost 3 bases and 2 bases, in that order; junction bases with no gene match: 4. Germline assignment: CDR1 DFQATT and CDR2 SNEGSKA (reference sequence). CDR3 sequence: CSASGGLAGTYEQYF. CDR3 DNA: TGCAGTGCTAGTGGGGGACTAGCGGGAACCTACGAGCAGTACTTC.

The rearrangement joins TRBV5-1 to TRBJ2-7; unclear D gene. V was shortened by 4 bases and J by 1 base, with 9 bases between the two germline ends. Germline assignment: CDR1 SGHRS and CDR2 YFSETQ. The CDR3 covers 13 residues. The CDR3 is CASSNDGSYEQYF. CDR3 sequence (DNA): TGCGCCAGCAGCAATGACGGGTCCTACGAGCAGTACTTC.

This clonotype appeared many times. The chain joins TRBV25-1 to TRBJ2-1, with D unclear. Germline values: CDR1 MGHDK, CDR2 SYGVNS. This CDR3 has 11 amino acids. The germline V and J ends were trimmed by 8 bases and 8 bases, with 10 bases remaining between them. The CDR3 reads CASGHGDEQFF. In DNA, the CDR3 is TGTGCCAGCGGTCATGGGGATGAGCAGTTCTTC.